This TCR beta chain stems from a study of T cell responses to AZD1222 COVID-19 vaccine. Notes on the study in general: Researchers took repertoire samples only after the peak T cell response had come. Spike-spanning, vaccine-associated CD4 TCRs were dominant at 160-218 and 743-854. Unmutated variant regions are reportedly targeted by nearly half of spike-specific TCRs. Possibly, clonal diversity was underestimated; donors were largely white British and included more females.

Clones were sequenced by immunoSEQ multiplex PCR, and TCRdb holds only the in-frame ones, with some missing. The table lists 70,000 to 80,000 clones, 86% of them singletons. V was clipped by 0 bases and J by 2 bases, with 6 bases between them. The CDR3 is 14 amino acids. Germline V gene data show CDR1 as LNHNV and CDR2 as YYDKDF (reference sequence). As to this clone: Its specificity is not known.

The input for sequencing was peripheral blood, taken on day 0 of AZD1222 vaccination. This clonotype originated in an adult in good health. V usage is TRBV15 and J usage is TRBJ2-3; weak D call: TRBD1 (5 bases). CDR3 protein: CATSRDRDTDTQYF. CDR3 in DNA: TGTGCCACCAGCAGAGACAGGGACACAGATACGCAGTATTTT. Based on the CDR3 plus reference TRBV15 and TRBJ2-3, the full variable domain is DAMVIQNPRYQVTQFGKPVTLSCSQTLNHNVMYWYQQKSSQAPKLLFHYYDKDFNNEADTPDNFQSRRPNTSFCFLDIRSPGLGDTAMYLCATSRDRDTDTQYFGPGTRLTVL.